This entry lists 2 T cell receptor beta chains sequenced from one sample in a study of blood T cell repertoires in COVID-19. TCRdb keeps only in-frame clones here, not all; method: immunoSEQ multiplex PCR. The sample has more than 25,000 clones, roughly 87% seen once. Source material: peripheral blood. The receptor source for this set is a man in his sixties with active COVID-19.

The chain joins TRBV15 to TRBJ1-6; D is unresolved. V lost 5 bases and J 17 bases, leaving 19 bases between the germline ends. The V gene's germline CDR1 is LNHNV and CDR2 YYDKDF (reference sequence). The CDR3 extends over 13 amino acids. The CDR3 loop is CATSPTVAGEFHF. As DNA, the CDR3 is TGTGCCACCAGCCCAACCGTGGCAGGCGAATTCCACTTT.

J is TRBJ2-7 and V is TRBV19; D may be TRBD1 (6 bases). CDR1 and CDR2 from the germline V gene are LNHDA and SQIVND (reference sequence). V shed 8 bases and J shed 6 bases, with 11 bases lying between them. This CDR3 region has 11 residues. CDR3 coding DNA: TGTGCCAGTCCAGGGGCCGGCGAGCAGTACTTC. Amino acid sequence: CASPGAGEQYF.